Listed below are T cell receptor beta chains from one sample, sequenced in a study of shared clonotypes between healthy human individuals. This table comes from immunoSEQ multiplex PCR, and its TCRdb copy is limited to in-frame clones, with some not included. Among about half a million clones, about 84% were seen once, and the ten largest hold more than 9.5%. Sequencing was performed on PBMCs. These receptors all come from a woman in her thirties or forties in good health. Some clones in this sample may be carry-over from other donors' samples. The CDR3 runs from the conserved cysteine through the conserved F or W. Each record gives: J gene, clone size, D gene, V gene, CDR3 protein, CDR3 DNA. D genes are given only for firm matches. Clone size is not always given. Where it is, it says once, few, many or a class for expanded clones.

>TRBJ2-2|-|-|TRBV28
CASRSLGLYPNTGELFF
TGTGCCAGCAGGTCCCTGGGTTTATACCCGAACACCGGGGAGCTGTTTTTT
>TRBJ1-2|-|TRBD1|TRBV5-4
CASSSPDRGTSGYTF
TGTGCCAGCAGCTCACCAGACAGGGGGACTTCTGGCTACACCTTC
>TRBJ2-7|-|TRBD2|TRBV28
CASSGGDSASYEQYF
TGTGCCAGCAGTGGGGGGGACTCGGCCTCCTACGAGCAGTACTTC
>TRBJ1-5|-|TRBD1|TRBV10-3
CAVRTGDQPQHF
TGTGCCGTCCGGACAGGAGATCAGCCCCAGCATTTT
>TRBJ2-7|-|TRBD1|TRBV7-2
CASSSPHRGEHEQYF
TGTGCCAGCAGCTCTCCCCACAGGGGAGAACACGAGCAGTACTTC
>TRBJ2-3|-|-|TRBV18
CASSPPTDTQYF
TGTGCCAGCTCACCTCCCACAGATACGCAGTATTTT
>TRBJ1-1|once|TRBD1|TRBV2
CARSRQGNTEAFF
TGTGCCAGATCCAGACAGGGGAACACTGAAGCTTTCTTT
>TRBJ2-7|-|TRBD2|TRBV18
CASSPPNQGTSGHEQYF
TGTGCCAGCTCACCACCGAACCAGGGGACTAGTGGCCACGAGCAGTACTTC
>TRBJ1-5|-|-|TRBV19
CASRQRGAQSNQPQHF
TGTGCCAGTAGACAGAGGGGGGCGCAGAGCAATCAGCCCCAGCATTTT
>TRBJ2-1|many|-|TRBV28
CASSSPRRTYNEQFF
TGTGCCAGCAGTTCGCCTCGGCGTACCTACAATGAGCAGTTCTTC
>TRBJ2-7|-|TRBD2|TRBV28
CASSLVGGSGEQYF
TGTGCCAGCAGTTTAGTCGGCGGGAGTGGCGAGCAGTACTTC
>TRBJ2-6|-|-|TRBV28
CASSLGRNWANVLTF
TGTGCCAGCAGTTTAGGGAGGAACTGGGCCAACGTCCTGACTTTC
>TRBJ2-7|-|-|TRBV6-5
CASSYRRPNGEQYF
TGTGCCAGCAGTTACCGAAGACCTAATGGAGAGCAGTACTTC
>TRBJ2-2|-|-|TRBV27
CASSFKGWRSNTGELFF
TGTGCCAGCAGTTTCAAGGGTTGGAGGTCGAACACCGGGGAGCTGTTTTTT
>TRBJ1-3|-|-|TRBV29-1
CSVGLFGNTIYF
TGCAGCGTGGGACTTTTTGGAAACACCATATATTTT
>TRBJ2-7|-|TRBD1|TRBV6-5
CASSYRTGGYYEQYF
TGTGCCAGCAGTTACCGGACAGGGGGCTACTACGAGCAGTACTTC
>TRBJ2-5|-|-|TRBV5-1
CASSLDRAGRETQYF
TGCGCCAGCAGCTTAGATCGGGCAGGGAGGGAGACCCAGTACTTC
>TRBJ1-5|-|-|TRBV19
CASSTARVPRNQPQHF
TGTGCCAGTAGTACCGCGAGGGTCCCCCGCAATCAGCCCCAGCATTTT
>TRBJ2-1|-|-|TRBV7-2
CASSRQPSREQFF
TGTGCCAGCAGCCGACAACCTTCCCGAGAGCAGTTCTTC
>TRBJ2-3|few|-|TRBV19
CASSIGATQYF
TGTGCCAGTAGTATAGGGGCGACGCAGTATTTT
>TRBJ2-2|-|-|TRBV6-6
CASKSVTDTGELFF
TGTGCCAGCAAGTCAGTGACGGACACCGGGGAGCTGTTTTTT
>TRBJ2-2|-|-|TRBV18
CASSPGRNTGELFF
TGTGCCAGCTCACCAGGCCGGAACACCGGGGAGCTGTTTTTT
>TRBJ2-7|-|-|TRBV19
CASRARGNYEQYF
TGTGCCAGTAGGGCACGGGGAAACTACGAGCAGTACTTC
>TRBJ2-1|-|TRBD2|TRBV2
CASSEVPGGNEQFF
TGTGCCAGCAGTGAAGTTCCGGGGGGCAATGAGCAGTTCTTC
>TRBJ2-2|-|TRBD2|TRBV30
CAWSVPGRATGELFF
TGTGCCTGGAGTGTACCCGGGAGGGCCACCGGGGAGCTGTTCTTT
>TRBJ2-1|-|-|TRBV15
CATSRAGGPEQFF
TGTGCCACCAGCAGAGCCGGGGGTCCTGAGCAGTTCTTC
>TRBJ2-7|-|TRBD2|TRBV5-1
CASRVAGGYEQYF
TGCGCCAGCAGGGTAGCGGGAGGCTACGAGCAGTACTTC
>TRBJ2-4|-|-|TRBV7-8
CASSLAEGYIQYF
TGTGCCAGCAGCTTAGCTGAGGGATACATTCAGTACTTC
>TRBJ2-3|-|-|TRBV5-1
CASSGSRADTQYF
TGCGCCAGCAGCGGAAGTAGAGCAGATACGCAGTATTTT
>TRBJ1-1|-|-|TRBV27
CASSPNLGASTEAFF
TGTGCCAGCAGTCCTAATCTGGGGGCGAGCACTGAAGCTTTCTTT
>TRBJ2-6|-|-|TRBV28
CASSLTHPGPTLSGANVLTF
TGTGCCAGCAGTTTAACGCACCCGGGCCCGACCCTCTCTGGGGCCAACGTCCTGACTTTC
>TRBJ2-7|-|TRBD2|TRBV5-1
CASSLQPGLDYEQYF
TGCGCCAGCAGCTTACAACCGGGACTAGACTACGAGCAGTACTTC
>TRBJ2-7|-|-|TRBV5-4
CASSLGEPSSYEQYF
TGTGCCAGCAGCTTGGGTGAACCGAGCTCCTACGAGCAGTACTTC
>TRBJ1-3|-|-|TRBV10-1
CASSETRSGNTIYF
TGCGCCAGCAGTGAGACGCGGTCTGGAAACACCATATATTTT
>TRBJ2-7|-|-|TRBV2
CASREDGSYEQYF
TGTGCCAGCAGAGAAGACGGCAGCTACGAGCAGTACTTC
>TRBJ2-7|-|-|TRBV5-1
CASSLRPISSEQYF
TGCGCCAGCAGCTTGAGGCCTATCTCCTCCGAGCAGTACTTC
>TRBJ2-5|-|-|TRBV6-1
CATTPNAGRQETQYF
TGTGCCACCACTCCAAACGCGGGACGACAAGAGACCCAGTACTTC
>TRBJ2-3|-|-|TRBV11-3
CASSFKGATDTQYF
TGTGCCAGCAGCTTTAAAGGAGCCACAGATACGCAGTATTTT
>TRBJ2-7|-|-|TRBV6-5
CASSYKVEQYF
TGTGCCAGCAGCTATAAGGTCGAGCAGTACTTC
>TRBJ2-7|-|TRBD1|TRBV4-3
CASSQENRGRREQYF
TGCGCCAGCAGCCAAGAGAACAGGGGGCGTCGCGAGCAGTACTTC
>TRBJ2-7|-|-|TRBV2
CASSEEVWVGEQYF
TGTGCCAGCAGTGAAGAGGTTTGGGTAGGGGAGCAGTACTTC
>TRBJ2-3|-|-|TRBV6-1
CASSELGGLVRASTDTQYF
TGTGCCAGCAGTGAACTAGGAGGTTTGGTTCGCGCGAGCACAGATACGCAGTATTTT
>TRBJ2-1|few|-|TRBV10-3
CALMGASNEQFF
TGTGCCCTCATGGGGGCTAGCAATGAGCAGTTCTTC
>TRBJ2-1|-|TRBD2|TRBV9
CASSVGLAGGGNEQFF
TGTGCCAGCAGCGTAGGACTAGCGGGAGGGGGCAATGAGCAGTTCTTC
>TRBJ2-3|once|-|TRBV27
CASSSVEGLTDTQYF
TGTGCCAGCAGTTCGGTGGAGGGGCTCACAGATACGCAGTATTTT
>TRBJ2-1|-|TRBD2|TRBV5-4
CASSKTSGLYNEQFF
TGTGCCAGCAGCAAAACTAGCGGTCTTTACAATGAGCAGTTCTTC
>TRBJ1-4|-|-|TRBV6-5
CASSYITGVKLFF
TGTGCCAGCAGTTATATAACCGGAGTAAAACTGTTTTTT
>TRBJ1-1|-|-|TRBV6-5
CASSYIRGEAFF
TGTGCCAGCAGTTACATCAGGGGCGAAGCTTTCTTT